This TCR beta chain was obtained from a study of response to subunit inactivated influenza vaccine. Points on this clonotype: Its cognate antigen is unknown.

From the RT-PCR reads, TCRdb called clonotypes with MiXCR, one entry per CDR3 protein. The repertoire holds about 700,000 distinct CDR3 sequences, over 11% seen once, with 6.5% to 8.5% in the top ten. Regarding the study as a whole: The authors suggested that few new T cells are recruited per seasonal influenza vaccination.

Germline lookup yields CDR1 MNHNS and CDR2 SASEGT. There are 16 residues in the CDR3. Unmatched junction bases numbered 10, after V lost 5 bases and J lost 6 bases. The sample consisted of PBMCs from blood, taken 14 to 15 days before vaccination. The chain carries TRBV6-1 and TRBJ2-1, with 10 bases that match TRBD1. This sequence was found in a man aged 50 to 60 who received an inactivated influenza vaccine. The DNA of the CDR3 is TGTGCCAGCAGTCGAGAGGGACAGGGGTCCGGCAATGAGCAGTTCTTC. It translates to CASSREGQGSGNEQFF.